This TCR beta chain appears in the sequencing data of a study of blood T cell repertoires in COVID-19. Background on the study: Sample material is recorded as cDNA or gDNA derived from T cells, B-cell-depleted T cells, or PBMCs.

Trimming removed 1 base from V and 7 bases from J; junction bases left unmatched: 6. Germline V gene data show CDR1 as SGHTA and CDR2 as FQGNSA. The CDR3 is made up of 15 amino acids. The authors' processing: Reference gene primers were amplified, and this amplification served to estimate nucleated cell counts. TCRdb's table, derived via immunoSEQ multiplex PCR, lists solely in-frame clones and lacks some. D and trimming come from the DNA, and the V and J calls and clone size come from that table. Among about 410,000 clones listed, about 88% were seen once. The gene calls are TRBV7-2 and TRBJ1-2, with 10 nucleotides matching TRBD1. The origin of this receptor is a woman aged 40 to 50 with COVID-19, enrolled during active disease. Sequenced: peripheral blood. CDR3 amino acids: CASSLGGQGRRGYTF. CDR3 DNA sequence: TGTGCCAGCAGCTTAGGGGGACAGGGGAGGCGTGGCTACACCTTC.